One TCR beta chain is described in this entry. The sample belongs to a study of OX40 agonist ivuxolimab in advanced cancers. CDR3 length: 14 residues. CDR1 is SQVTM, CDR2 ANQGSEA, per germline. Trimming pared 5 bases from V and 1 base from J, leaving 11 bases between. This table comes from immunoSEQ multiplex PCR, and its TCRdb copy is limited to in-frame clones, with some not included. The table has around 68,000 clones, 85% to 90% seen once; the top ten hold roughly 0.74%. The sequencing here drew on CD4+ or CD8+ T cells sorted from blood, taken in a trial of the OX40 agonist ivuxolimab. This chain connects TRBV29-1 to TRBJ2-2, with D perhaps matching TRBD1 (6 bases). The clonotype comes from an adult with an advanced solid tumor such as melanoma, head and neck, liver or kidney cancer. CDR3 amino acids: CSVLRGVNTGELFF. The CDR3 DNA is TGCAGCGTTCTCAGGGGAGTGAACACCGGGGAGCTGTTTTTT.